Each of the 31 T cell receptor beta chains below was sequenced from the same sample in a study of blood T cells in healthy people across ages. Using a J-beta primer mix together with a sample-barcoded 5' primer, a second PCR was run for about 7 to 12 cycles. MiXCR, applied by TCRdb to the 5' RACE reads, yields one record per CDR3 protein. In the table there are about 380,000 distinct CDR3 sequences, about half of which are singletons. Sequencing used blood. The receptors originated from a man aged 60-69 years in good health.

The chain combines TRBV27 with TRBJ2-7, with D uncertain. Germline-derived CDR1 and CDR2 are MNHEY and SMNVEV (reference sequence). V was cut by 5 bases and J by 2 bases, with 13 bases left in between. The CDR3 runs 14 residues. The CDR3 loop reads CASSSQASPYEQYF. CDR3 DNA: TGTGCCAGCAGTAGTCAGGCTAGTCCCTACGAGCAGTACTTC.

V is TRBV7-6 and J is TRBJ2-1, with a weak D call TRBD2 (6 bases). There are 17 residues in the CDR3. V was shortened by 5 bases and J by 2 bases, with 19 bases between the two germline ends. Germline loops: CDR1 SGHVS, CDR2 FNYEAQ. The CDR3 protein is CASSRFVAGLTYNEQFF. CDR3 coding DNA: TGTGCCAGCAGCCGCTTCGTGGCGGGACTTACCTACAATGAGCAGTTCTTC.

The chain joins TRBV20-1 to TRBJ2-1; D might be TRBD1 or TRBD2, each matching 5 bases. CDR3 length: 16 residues. The V and J ends lost 8 bases and 6 bases respectively, with 26 bases between them. The germline CDR1 and CDR2 sequences are DFQATT and SNEGSKA (reference sequence). The CDR3 DNA reads as TGCAGTACCTCCCTAGCTACGGGGAGAGGGGCCAATGAGCAGTTCTTC. Amino acid sequence: CSTSLATGRGANEQFF.

This clonotype came up many times. This chain uses TRBV7-2 with TRBJ2-3; D gene ambiguous. Germline CDR1 reads SGHTA; CDR2 reads FQGNSA. The CDR3 loop spans 11 amino acids. Trimming removed 2 bases from V and 6 bases from J, with 3 bases in between. CDR3 sequence reads: CASSLSDTQYF. The DNA of the CDR3 is TGTGCCAGCAGCTTATCCGATACGCAGTATTTT. The full variable domain, completed using reference TRBV7-2 and TRBJ2-3, is GAGVSQSPSNKVTEKGKDVELRCDPISGHTALYWYRQSLGQGLEFLIYFQGNSAPDKSGLPSDRFSAERTGGSVSTLTIQRTQQEDSAVYLCASSLSDTQYFGPGTRLTVL.

The sample holds many counts of this clonotype. This chain joins TRBV29-1 and TRBJ2-1, with a tentative D call TRBD1 (6 bases). The CDR3 has 14 amino acids. Trimming took off 4 bases at V and 4 bases at J, with 14 bases between the two ends. Germline V gene sequence: CDR1 SQVTM, CDR2 ANQGSEA. CDR3 residues: CSVGLLTGYNEQFF. CDR3 nucleotides: TGCAGCGTTGGGCTGCTGACAGGTTACAATGAGCAGTTCTTC.

V gene TRBV5-1 combines with J gene TRBJ2-3; D is perhaps TRBD1 or TRBD2 (6 bases each). Germline loops: CDR1 SGHRS, CDR2 YFSETQ. Trimming pared 2 bases from V and 4 bases from J, leaving 14 bases between. The CDR3 spans 15 residues. CDR3 loop: CASSFYGGGPDTQYF. In nucleotides, the CDR3 is TGCGCCAGCAGCTTTTATGGAGGGGGGCCAGATACGCAGTATTTT.

The V and J genes are TRBV20-1 and TRBJ2-1, with D possibly matching TRBD2 (6 bases). Trimming removed 6 bases from V and 6 bases from J, with 15 bases in between. The CDR3 totals 13 residues. The germline gives CDR1 DFQATT, CDR2 SNEGSKA (reference sequence). The CDR3: CSAPWHGGNEQFF. The DNA for the CDR3 is TGCAGTGCCCCTTGGCACGGGGGCAATGAGCAGTTCTTC.

This chain uses TRBV4-1 with TRBJ2-3, with 10 bases lining up with TRBD2. Germline CDR1 MGHRA, CDR2 YSYEKL. This CDR3 is built from 18 residues. Germline trimming cut 1 base from V and 0 bases from J; bases unmatched to any gene: 7. The CDR3 DNA sequence: TGCGCCAGCAGCCAAGGGATAGCGGGGGGACTAAGCACAGATACGCAGTATTTT. Protein: CASSQGIAGGLSTDTQYF.

This clonotype was found a few times. The J gene is TRBJ2-5, the V gene TRBV28, with 7 positions matching TRBD2. Germline V gene data show CDR1 as MDHEN and CDR2 as SYDVKM. J lost 5 bases, V lost 4 bases, and 7 bases had no gene match. CDR3 length equals 14 residues. The DNA for the CDR3 is TGTGCCAGCAGTTCGACTAGCCCGACGGAGACCCAGTACTTC. Encoded protein: CASSSTSPTETQYF. Looking up the rest from reference TRBV28 and TRBJ2-5 gives the full variable domain: DVKVTQSSRYLVKRTGEKVFLECVQDMDHENMFWYRQDPGLGLRLIYFSYDVKMKEKGDIPEGYSVSREKKERFSLILESASTNQTSMYLCASSSTSPTETQYFGPGTRLLVL.

In this sample, this clonotype turned up a few times. The chain is built from TRBV18 and TRBJ2-3, with 7 bases aligning to TRBD1. With 3 bases clipped from V and 2 bases from J, the junction kept 5 bases outside the gene matches. The CDR3 extends over 15 amino acids. CDR1 KGHSH and CDR2 LQKENI come from the germline V gene. This CDR3 is CASSPGDRYTDTQYF. CDR3 sequence (DNA): TGTGCCAGCTCACCCGGGGACAGATACACAGATACGCAGTATTTT. The variable domain in full, completed from reference TRBV18 and TRBJ2-3, reads NAGVMQNPRHLVRRRGQEARLRCSPMKGHSHVYWYRQLPEEGLKFMVYLQKENIIDESGMPKERFSAEFPKEGPSILRIQQVVRGDSAAYFCASSPGDRYTDTQYFGPGTRLTVL.

The J gene is TRBJ1-5, the V gene TRBV30; a possible D gene is TRBD1 (6 bases). This CDR3 has 14 residues. With 5 bases removed from V and 2 bases from J, the gap between germline ends came to 13 bases. Germline V gene data show CDR1 as GTSNPN and CDR2 as SVGIG (reference sequence). The CDR3: CAWEAGGGNQPQHF. The CDR3 DNA reads TGTGCCTGGGAAGCGGGGGGCGGCAATCAGCCCCAGCATTTT.

This chain joins TRBV5-5 and TRBJ1-2; tentatively, D is TRBD1 (6 bases). V lost 2 bases and J 4 bases, leaving 12 bases between the germline ends. Germline V gives CDR1 SGHKS, CDR2 YYEKEE (reference sequence). The CDR3 length is 14 residues. CDR3 nucleotide sequence: TGTGCCAGCAGCTTTAAGGGGGACGCCTATGGCTACACCTTC. Protein product: CASSFKGDAYGYTF.

The chain employs TRBV20-1 and TRBJ2-5, with TRBD2 identical over 9 bases. The CDR3 is 13 residues long. CDR1 is DFQATT and CDR2 is SNEGSKA in the germline V gene (reference sequence). V was clipped by 3 bases and J by 5 bases; unmatched bases: 4. The CDR3 DNA is TGCAGTGCTAGGCGGGGGGGCCGGGAGACCCAGTACTTC. Residues: CSARRGGRETQYF.

V gene TRBV7-2 combines with J gene TRBJ2-7; no definite D call. V was cut by 0 bases and J by 10 bases, with 16 bases left in between. Germline values: CDR1 SGHTA, CDR2 FQGNSA. The CDR3 has 14 residues. CDR3 residues: CASSLAGQQEAQYF. The CDR3 coding sequence is TGTGCCAGCAGCTTAGCGGGCCAGCAAGAGGCCCAGTACTTC.

The chain employs TRBV7-8 and TRBJ2-5; possibly TRBD1 for D (6 bases). V was clipped by 1 base and J by 4 bases, with 10 bases between them. There are 14 residues in the CDR3. Germline V lookup: CDR1 SGHVS, CDR2 FQNEAQ. The DNA of the CDR3 is TGTGCCAGCAGCTTAGACTCAGGGGTAGAGACCCAGTACTTC. It is translated as CASSLDSGVETQYF.

This clonotype was seen repeatedly, ten times or more. The chain recombines TRBV9 with TRBJ2-3; 8 positions match TRBD2. This CDR3 has 16 residues. Germline V lookup: CDR1 SGDLS, CDR2 YYNGEE. V was clipped by 3 bases and J by 3 bases; unmatched bases: 9. The CDR3 loop is CASSAGRGGPTDTQYF. The CDR3 coding sequence is TGTGCCAGCAGCGCCGGACGGGGGGGCCCGACAGATACGCAGTATTTT.

The chain employs TRBV6-5 and TRBJ1-2; D unclear. CDR1 and CDR2 (germline): MNHEY, SVGAGI. V was trimmed by 6 bases and J by 7 bases, leaving 15 bases between them. The CDR3 has 13 residues. The CDR3 DNA follows: TGTGCCAGCAGGGTCACACGGGCCAGTGGCTACACCTTC. Its translation: CASRVTRASGYTF.

The CDR3 sequence is CASSSISGSRPRGEQFF. The CDR3 DNA sequence: TGTGCCAGCAGTTCAATTAGCGGGAGTCGACCTAGGGGTGAGCAGTTCTTC. The chain is built from TRBV27 and TRBJ2-1; TRBD2 matches at 9 bases. V lost 4 bases to trimming and J lost 9 bases; unmatched junction nucleotides: 16. The CDR3 has 17 residues. The V gene's germline CDR1 is MNHEY and CDR2 SMNVEV (reference sequence).

The rearrangement joins TRBV11-2 to TRBJ2-3; the D is unclear. The CDR3 is 14 amino acids. Trimming took off 0 bases at V and 3 bases at J, with 7 bases between the two ends. In germline, CDR1 is SGHAT, CDR2 FQNNGV. Here the CDR3 reads CASSLDPRTDTQYF. CDR3 sequence (DNA): TGTGCCAGCAGCTTAGATCCCAGAACAGATACGCAGTATTTT.

This sequence joins TRBV7-2 and TRBJ2-1; D is unresolved. This CDR3 region has 15 residues. Trimming left V 1 base short and J 7 bases short, with 14 bases between. Germline CDR1 and CDR2: SGHTA and FQGNSA. CDR3 in amino acids: CASSLGMTGRNEQFF. The CDR3 coding sequence is TGTGCCAGCAGCTTAGGAATGACGGGTCGGAATGAGCAGTTCTTC. The full variable domain, in which reference TRBV7-2 and TRBJ2-1 provide the parts outside the CDR3, is GAGVSQSPSNKVTEKGKDVELRCDPISGHTALYWYRQSLGQGLEFLIYFQGNSAPDKSGLPSDRFSAERTGGSVSTLTIQRTQQEDSAVYLCASSLGMTGRNEQFFGPGTRLTVL.

This clonotype was picked up a small number of times. The chain has TRBV7-2 and TRBJ2-4, with unresolved D. Near its end, the DNA agrees better with TRBJ2-7, so the J call may be wrong. This CDR3 contains 15 residues. The V gene's germline CDR1 is SGHTA and CDR2 FQGNSA. The CDR3 DNA reads TGTGCCAGCAGCTTAGCAGGGATCCCCACCTACGAGCAGTACTTC. It specifies CASSLAGIPTYEQYF.

This chain uses TRBV12-3 or TRBV12-4 with TRBJ2-5; D ambiguous. This CDR3 region has 14 residues. Deletions cut 1 base from V and 4 bases from J, with 10 bases between. The CDR3 loop is CASSLGAVRETQYF. Written as DNA, the CDR3 is TGTGCCAGCAGTTTAGGGGCAGTCAGAGAGACCCAGTACTTC.

On this clonotype itself: A read error may explain this, as a much larger clone is one base away. The V gene is TRBV6-2 or TRBV6-3, the J gene TRBJ2-3, with 12 bases that match TRBD2. CDR3 length equals 17 residues. Germline CDR1 and CDR2: MNHEY and SVGEGT. CDR3 in DNA: TGTGCCAGCAGATCTAGCGGGGGGGCCGGAGTGACAGATACGCGGTATTTT. It specifies CASRSSGGAGVTDTRYF.

The V gene is TRBV7-9, the J gene TRBJ2-2; D is perhaps TRBD1 or TRBD2 (5 bases each). V shed 5 bases and J shed 7 bases, with 8 bases lying between them. The CDR3 loop spans 12 amino acids. CDR1 and CDR2 (germline): SEHNR, FQNEAQ (reference sequence). DNA of the CDR3: TGTGCCAGCAGCCGAGGGGTCGGGGAGCTGTTTTTT. It is translated as CASSRGVGELFF.

The chain joins TRBV7-2 to TRBJ2-7; D is ambiguous. Germline V CDR1 and CDR2: SGHTA, FQGNSA. The germline V and J ends were trimmed by 4 bases and 2 bases, with 9 bases remaining between them. This CDR3 is built from 13 residues. The CDR3 is CASSSYEAYEQYF. Here the CDR3 DNA reads TGTGCCAGCAGCTCGTATGAGGCCTACGAGCAGTACTTC.

The chain carries TRBV5-1 and TRBJ2-4; no clear D. Germline V gene data show CDR1 as SGHRS and CDR2 as YFSETQ. Deletions cut 4 bases from V and 0 bases from J, with 11 bases between. The CDR3 has 15 amino acids. The CDR3: CASSPAILAKNIQYF. The CDR3, as DNA: TGCGCCAGCAGCCCAGCCATCCTAGCCAAAAACATTCAGTACTTC.

The V call is TRBV7-2, the J call TRBJ2-1; maybe TRBD1 (6 bases). Germline V CDR1 and CDR2: SGHTA, FQGNSA. Trimming cost V 4 bases and J 2 bases, with 9 bases left between them. The CDR3 is made up of 14 amino acids. DNA for the CDR3: TGTGCCAGCAGCTCCGAGGGGGCCTACAATGAGCAGTTCTTC. Translating gives CASSSEGAYNEQFF.

This clonotype was detected only once. This chain uses TRBV7-8 with TRBJ1-5; 8 bases are shared with TRBD1. CDR1 SGHVS and CDR2 FQNEAQ come from the germline V gene. The CDR3 is 16 amino acids. Losses at the gene ends were 3 bases for V and 3 bases for J; bases not matched to a gene: 7. The CDR3 loop is CASSFGTGTYNQPQHF. As DNA, the CDR3 is TGTGCCAGCAGCTTCGGGACAGGAACCTACAATCAGCCCCAGCATTTT. Together with reference TRBV7-8 and TRBJ1-5, the CDR3 gives the full variable domain: GAGVSQSPRYKVAKRGQDVALRCDPISGHVSLFWYQQALGQGPEFLTYFQNEAQLDKSGLPSDRFFAERPEGSVSTLKIQRTQQEDSAVYLCASSFGTGTYNQPQHFGDGTRLSIL.

V is TRBV20-1 and J is TRBJ2-5, with D hard to call. The end of the DNA fits TRBJ2-7 better, so the J call may be wrong. Germline loops: CDR1 DFQATT, CDR2 SNEGSKA (reference sequence). The CDR3 runs 11 residues. This chain's CDR3 is CSATGRAEQYF. The CDR3 DNA follows: TGCAGTGCCACCGGACGGGCCGAGCAGTACTTC.

This clonotype turned up a few times. The chain uses TRBV29-1 and TRBJ2-3; TRBD1 matches 7 bases. The V segment lost 2 bases and the J segment 0 bases; nucleotides outside the gene matches: 5. The germline gives CDR1 SQVTM, CDR2 ANQGSEA. The CDR3 sequence is 15 residues long. DNA for the CDR3: TGCAGCGTTGAAAATCCGGACAGGAGCACAGATACGCAGTATTTT. Protein sequence: CSVENPDRSTDTQYF.

There are a few counts of this clonotype. This chain links TRBV12-3 or TRBV12-4 with TRBJ2-6, with a weak D call TRBD1 (5 bases). The V and J ends lost 0 bases and 0 bases respectively, with 18 bases between them. CDR3 length: 20 residues. CDR3 sequence: CASSLAQFGTGYSGANVLTF. The CDR3 DNA follows: TGTGCCAGCAGTTTAGCGCAATTCGGAACAGGATACTCTGGGGCCAACGTCCTGACTTTC.